The 9 T cell receptor beta chains below all came from one sample that was sequenced in a study of blood T cell repertoires in COVID-19. The method was immunoSEQ multiplex PCR; TCRdb's version includes in-frame clones alone and lacks a portion of them. Here the sample spans more than 300,000 clones, almost 90% being singletons. Sequenced: peripheral blood. Receptors originate from a woman in her thirties or forties with COVID-19, enrolled during active disease.

This chain links TRBV24-1 with TRBJ1-5; 9 bases fit TRBD1. Germline CDR1 is KGHDR and CDR2 is SFDVKD. With 1 base clipped from V and 1 base from J, the junction kept 7 bases outside the gene matches. The CDR3 is 18 residues long. CDR3 protein: CATSDFFPGTGSNQPQHF. The CDR3 nucleotides are TGTGCCACCAGTGATTTCTTCCCCGGGACAGGGAGCAATCAGCCCCAGCATTTT.

The chain employs TRBV3-1 (or the pseudogene TRBV3-2) and TRBJ1-3; maybe TRBD1 (5 bases). The CDR3 has 15 amino acids. CDR1 is LGHDT and CDR2 is YNNKEL in the germline V gene (reference sequence). Trimming shortened V by 0 bases and J by 4 bases, and 10 bases separated the two germline ends. The DNA of the CDR3 is TGTGCCAGCAGCCAAGATTCTACAGGCGGAAACACCATATATTTT. This gives the protein CASSQDSTGGNTIYF.

J is TRBJ1-4 and V is TRBV11-1; perhaps TRBD1 as D (6 bases). Germline values: CDR1 SGHAT, CDR2 FQDESV (reference sequence). The germline V and J ends were trimmed by 4 bases and 0 bases, with 9 bases remaining between them. This CDR3 has 15 amino acids. CDR3 protein: CASSSTGATNEKLFF. CDR3 in DNA: TGTGCCAGCAGCTCGACAGGAGCAACTAATGAAAAACTGTTTTTT.

This chain links TRBV5-3 with TRBJ2-7, with 7 nucleotides matching TRBD1. TRBV5-3 is annotated as an ORF whose role is uncertain. The CDR3 sequence is 15 residues long. J was trimmed by 1 base and V by 4 bases; bases with no gene match: 8. The CDR3, as DNA: TGTGCCAGAAGCCTTCTCTTGACAGGGTCCTACGAGCAGTACTTC. Translated, it gives CARSLLLTGSYEQYF.

The rearrangement uses TRBV9 and TRBJ1-2; D perhaps matches TRBD1 (6 bases). V dropped 6 bases and J dropped 4 bases, with 16 bases sitting between them. The CDR3 is 14 residues long. Germline V gives CDR1 SGDLS, CDR2 YYNGEE. CDR3 coding DNA: TGTGCCAGCACCGAGGACAGCAACCCCTATGGCTACACCTTC. Residues: CASTEDSNPYGYTF.

The chain employs TRBV19 and TRBJ2-7, with 9 positions matching TRBD1. The germline CDR1 and CDR2 sequences are LNHDA and SQIVND (reference sequence). Germline trimming cut 8 bases from V and 0 bases from J; bases unmatched to any gene: 2. The CDR3 consists of 13 residues. CDR3 region: CASGQGISYEQYF. For the CDR3, the DNA is TGTGCCAGTGGACAGGGGATCTCCTACGAGCAGTACTTC.

The V gene is TRBV6-6, the J gene TRBJ2-1; possibly TRBD1 for D (5 bases). CDR1 and CDR2 from the germline V gene are MNHNY and SVGAGI (reference sequence). V lost 11 bases, J lost 6 bases, and 11 bases lay in between. The CDR3 length is 11 residues. CDR3 loop: CAGLRGNEQFF. DNA for the CDR3: TGTGCCGGGCTTAGGGGCAATGAGCAGTTCTTC.

The J gene is TRBJ1-2, the V gene TRBV11-2; tentatively, D is TRBD1 (5 bases). V was clipped by 5 bases and J by 1 base, with 20 bases between them. Germline V gives CDR1 SGHAT, CDR2 FQNNGV. The CDR3 is 17 residues long. DNA of the CDR3: TGTGCCAGCAGCCCAGGCGGGGGACGCGACCTTAACTATGGCTACACCTTC. It specifies CASSPGGGRDLNYGYTF.

V is TRBV7-3 and J is TRBJ1-1, with a tentative D call TRBD1 (6 bases). With 4 bases removed from V and 0 bases from J, the gap between germline ends came to 15 bases. CDR1 is SGHTA, CDR2 FQGTGA, per germline. The CDR3 length is 16 residues. This CDR3 is CASSSRDKSVNTEAFF. The CDR3 DNA sequence: TGTGCCAGCAGCTCCCGGGACAAGTCTGTGAACACTGAAGCTTTCTTT.